Sequencing of this TCR beta chain was carried out in a study of blood T cell repertoires in COVID-19. Study context: Samples representing acute and convalescent COVID-19 were sourced from the United States, Italy and Spain. Nucleic acid was either cDNA or gDNA, and it came from T cells, B-cell-depleted T cells, or PBMCs.

As handled by the study authors: Estimates of nucleated cell counts were drawn from the amplification of reference gene primers. The data were produced by immunoSEQ multiplex PCR, yet TCRdb's version contains in-frame clones alone and is incomplete. The V and J calls and clone size were taken over from that table, and D and trimming were inferred from the DNA. In the table there are 85,000 to 130,000 clones, around 86% of which are singletons. The CDR3 totals 13 residues. This sequence joins TRBV21-1 and TRBJ2-7; no check of the table's D call, TRBD1, against the DNA was made. TRBV21-1 is classified as a pseudogene. The receptor comes from a man aged 50 to 60 with acute or convalescent COVID-19. Source material: peripheral blood. DNA of the CDR3: TGTGCCAGCAGCACCGGACAGTCCTACGAGCAGTACTTC. Translating it yields CASSTGQSYEQYF.